The 32 T cell receptor beta chains in this list originate from one sample, sequenced in a study of blood T cell repertoires in COVID-19. Method: immunoSEQ multiplex PCR; TCRdb's copy keeps in-frame clones and lacks some. The sample consists of some 130,000 clones, over 85% of them appearing once. The material sequenced was peripheral blood. All receptors derive from a middle-aged man with active COVID-19.

This clone appeared a single time. The rearrangement links TRBV6-6 to TRBJ1-2, with 7 bases lining up with TRBD1. The CDR3 contains 12 residues. The J segment lost 4 bases and the V segment lost 10 bases, leaving 6 bases of the junction unmatched. The germline CDR1 and CDR2 sequences are MNHNY and SVGAGI (reference sequence). The CDR3 loop is CATSRDSYGYTF. For the CDR3, the DNA is TGTGCCACCTCCCGGGACAGCTATGGCTACACCTTC.

The chain recombines TRBV9 with TRBJ1-4, with 9 bases lining up with TRBD1. CDR1 is SGDLS, CDR2 YYNGEE, per germline. This CDR3 contains 16 residues. V shed 2 bases and J 3 bases; nucleotides not matched to a gene: 5. The CDR3 sequence is CASSVDRGWANEKLFF. In DNA form, the CDR3 reads TGTGCCAGCAGCGTGGACAGGGGATGGGCTAATGAAAAACTGTTTTTT. The full variable domain, with the rest looked up from reference TRBV9 and TRBJ1-4, is DSGVTQTPKHLITATGQRVTLRCSPRSGDLSVYWYQQSLDQGLQFLIQYYNGEERAKGNILERFSAQQFPDLHSELNLSSLELGDSALYFCASSVDRGWANEKLFFGSGTQLSVL.

The chain has TRBV27 and TRBJ1-3, with D maybe TRBD1 (6 bases). V dropped 6 bases and J dropped 0 bases, with 18 bases sitting between them. Germline loops: CDR1 MNHEY, CDR2 SMNVEV (reference sequence). This CDR3 is 17 amino acids long. DNA for the CDR3: TGTGCCAGCAGCCCAACGGGGACACTAGACTCTGGAAACACCATATATTTT. Its protein product is CASSPTGTLDSGNTIYF.

The chain uses TRBV5-5 and TRBJ1-3, with 7 bases that match TRBD1. This CDR3 is 16 amino acids long. The V gene end was trimmed by 2 bases and the J gene end by 3 bases; junction bases not matched to a gene: 8. Germline V gene data show CDR1 as SGHKS and CDR2 as YYEKEE (reference sequence). CDR3: CASSFATGPLGNTIYF. The CDR3 region has the DNA TGTGCCAGCAGCTTCGCGACAGGGCCACTTGGAAACACCATATATTTT.

The rearrangement uses TRBV12-5 and TRBJ2-2; D might be TRBD1 (5 bases). The CDR3 loop spans 14 amino acids. The V and J ends lost 5 bases and 8 bases respectively, with 15 bases between them. Germline V lookup: CDR1 LGHNT, CDR2 FRNRAP. CDR3 protein: CASGPSSRTGELFF. The CDR3 coding sequence is TGTGCTAGTGGTCCTTCTTCCCGGACAGGGGAGCTGTTTTTT.

The rearrangement uses TRBV7-2 and TRBJ2-2; weak D call: TRBD2 (6 bases). Germline V gives CDR1 SGHTA, CDR2 FQGNSA. V was trimmed by 2 bases and J by 6 bases, leaving 10 bases between them. This CDR3 spans 14 amino acids. CDR3 DNA: TGTGCCAGCAGCTTATCGTCGGGAGCCGGGGAGCTGTTTTTT. Its translation is CASSLSSGAGELFF.

The rearrangement uses TRBV19 and TRBJ2-2, with 12 nucleotides matching TRBD2. In germline, CDR1 is LNHDA, CDR2 SQIVND (reference sequence). The CDR3 is 18 residues long. Trimming cost V 3 bases and J 3 bases; bases outside gene matches: 8. The CDR3 here is CASSMGTSGHLDTGELFF. In nucleotides, the CDR3 is TGTGCCAGTAGTATGGGGACTAGCGGGCACCTCGACACCGGGGAGCTGTTTTTT.

This sequence joins TRBV7-9 and TRBJ2-2; no clear D gene. This CDR3 is built from 14 residues. The V gene lost 5 bases and the J gene lost 5 bases, with 12 bases spanning the gap. The germline gives CDR1 SEHNR, CDR2 FQNEAQ (reference sequence). CDR3: CASSPPRRTGELFF. CDR3 DNA: TGTGCCAGCAGCCCACCCAGGCGTACCGGGGAGCTGTTTTTT.

CDR3 sequence (DNA): TGTGCCAGCCTCCAGGGACATCGGAACACTGAAGCTTTCTTT. Translated: CASLQGHRNTEAFF. The chain joins TRBV7-9 to TRBJ1-1, with D perhaps TRBD1 (6 bases). CDR1 SEHNR and CDR2 FQNEAQ come from the germline V gene (reference sequence). V shed 8 bases and J shed 1 base, with 14 bases lying between them. The CDR3 consists of 14 residues.

The chain carries TRBV7-6 and TRBJ1-5; 8 positions match TRBD1. The CDR3 sequence is 16 residues long. V was pared by 0 bases and J by 7 bases, with 8 bases of the junction left unmatched. CDR1 and CDR2 from the germline V gene are SGHVS and FNYEAQ. The CDR3 loop is CASSLASGGLGQPQHF. CDR3 DNA sequence: TGTGCCAGCAGCTTAGCGTCAGGGGGCTTAGGGCAGCCCCAGCATTTT.

The DNA for the CDR3 is TGTGCCAGCTCACCATCAACAGTTGACGAGACCCAGTACTTC. Protein product: CASSPSTVDETQYF. The chain couples TRBV18 to TRBJ2-5, with D hard to call. Germline-derived CDR1 and CDR2 are KGHSH and LQKENI. The CDR3 length is 14 residues. The V end was cut by 2 bases, the J end by 5 bases, with 12 bases between.

The rearrangement links TRBV19 to TRBJ2-2; tentatively, D is TRBD1 (6 bases). V lost 6 bases, J lost 6 bases, and 8 bases lay in between. This CDR3 has 12 amino acids. Germline CDR1 reads LNHDA; CDR2 reads SQIVND (reference sequence). CDR3 nucleotide sequence: TGTGCCAGTAGACAGGGTTCCGGGGAGCTGTTTTTT. Its translation is CASRQGSGELFF.

The chain is built from TRBV7-2 and TRBJ1-2; TRBD1 might be the D (6 bases). Germline CDR1 reads SGHTA; CDR2 reads FQGNSA. The CDR3 spans 15 residues. The V end was cut by 6 bases, the J end by 0 bases, with 14 bases between. DNA for the CDR3: TGTGCCAGCAGAGAAGGGACACCAGCTAACTATGGCTACACCTTC. It translates to CASREGTPANYGYTF.

The V call is TRBV6-1, the J call TRBJ2-7, with D possibly TRBD2 on 6 matching bases. The CDR3 is 13 amino acids. Trimming removed 2 bases from V and 12 bases from J, with 17 bases in between. The V gene's germline CDR1 is MNHNS and CDR2 SASEGT. The CDR3 DNA follows: TGTGCCAGCAGTGAATATGGAGACGGGACTCCGTACGTC. As protein: CASSEYGDGTPYV.

The V call is TRBV2, the J call TRBJ2-5, with 7 bases lining up with TRBD1. Trimming removed 5 bases from V and 4 bases from J; junction bases left unmatched: 7. This CDR3 contains 14 residues. CDR1 SNHLY and CDR2 FYNNEI come from the germline V gene. The CDR3 protein is CASSRQGSGETQYF. In DNA, the CDR3 is TGTGCCAGCAGTCGACAGGGATCTGGAGAGACCCAGTACTTC.

The chain couples TRBV14 to TRBJ2-1, with 8 bases that match TRBD1. Germline CDR1 SGHDN, CDR2 FVKESK. V was clipped by 2 bases and J by 12 bases; unmatched bases: 9. The CDR3 contains 14 residues. Here the CDR3 reads CASSQQDRVGVQFF. For the CDR3, the DNA is TGTGCCAGCAGCCAACAGGACAGGGTTGGGGTGCAGTTCTTC. The full variable domain, in which reference TRBV14 and TRBJ2-1 provide the parts outside the CDR3, is EAGVTQFPSHSVIEKGQTVTLRCDPISGHDNLYWYRRVMGKEIKFLLHFVKESKQDESGMPNNRFLAERTGGTYSTLKVQPAELEDSGVYFCASSQQDRVGVQFFGPGTRLTVL.

This chain uses TRBV6-2 or TRBV6-3 with TRBJ1-5; D is unclear. The CDR3 has 16 residues. The germline V gene encodes CDR1 MNHEY and CDR2 SVGEGT. Trimming cost V 3 bases and J 0 bases, with 12 bases left between them. The CDR3: CASSYSGSYSNQPQHF. The CDR3 region has the DNA TGTGCCAGCAGTTATTCAGGCAGCTATAGCAATCAGCCCCAGCATTTT.

The rearrangement joins TRBV5-5 to TRBJ2-3, with 9 bases lining up with TRBD2. Trimming removed 4 bases from V and 4 bases from J; junction bases left unmatched: 7. In germline, CDR1 is SGHKS, CDR2 YYEKEE (reference sequence). This CDR3 is built from 15 residues. The CDR3 here is CASSPSGTSPDTQYF. The CDR3 DNA follows: TGTGCCAGCAGCCCTAGCGGGACCTCCCCAGATACGCAGTATTTT. The full variable domain, in which reference TRBV5-5 and TRBJ2-3 provide the parts outside the CDR3, is DAGVTQSPTHLIKTRGQQVTLRCSPISGHKSVSWYQQVLGQGPQFIFQYYEKEERGRGNFPDRFSARQFPNYSSELNVNALLLGDSALYLCASSPSGTSPDTQYFGPGTRLTVL.

The table lists this clone with a few counts. The genes are TRBV6-1 and TRBJ2-3, with D perhaps matching TRBD1 (5 bases). Germline CDR1 reads MNHNS; CDR2 reads SASEGT. This CDR3 contains 18 residues. V lost 0 bases to trimming and J lost 2 bases, with 18 bases between them. CDR3 DNA sequence: TGTGCCAGCAGTGAAGCCCAAGTTTTCTGGGGCTTCACAGATACGCAGTATTTT. Encoded protein: CASSEAQVFWGFTDTQYF.

The chain carries TRBV30 and TRBJ1-3; D is perhaps TRBD1 (6 bases). Germline V gene data show CDR1 as GTSNPN and CDR2 as SVGIG (reference sequence). This CDR3 spans 15 amino acids. With 2 bases removed from V and 0 bases from J, the gap between germline ends came to 11 bases. This CDR3 reads CAWSPRTDSGNTIYF. The CDR3 DNA is TGTGCCTGGAGTCCCCGGACAGACTCTGGAAACACCATATATTTT.

The chain recombines TRBV7-8 with TRBJ2-2; perhaps TRBD2 as D (5 bases). Germline CDR1 SGHVS, CDR2 FQNEAQ. V gave up 4 bases and J gave up 1 base, with 16 bases separating them. The CDR3 sequence is 17 residues long. The DNA of the CDR3 is TGTGCCAGCAGCTCTCGGATGAGAGGGATGAACACCGGGGAGCTGTTTTTT. Protein sequence: CASSSRMRGMNTGELFF.

The chain has TRBV2 and TRBJ1-1; the D is unclear. In germline, CDR1 is SNHLY, CDR2 FYNNEI. Trimming pared 2 bases from V and 3 bases from J, leaving 16 bases between. The CDR3 runs to 16 residues. Here the CDR3 reads CASSEYGESRDTEAFF. In DNA form, the CDR3 reads TGTGCCAGCAGTGAATATGGGGAGTCGCGGGACACTGAAGCTTTCTTT.

The V gene is TRBV7-9, the J gene TRBJ2-3, with TRBD2 matching 9 bases. Germline CDR1 and CDR2: SEHNR and FQNEAQ (reference sequence). The CDR3 has 19 residues. Trimming took 3 bases from V and 5 from J; bases not matched to a gene: 18. The CDR3 loop is CASSFQLGGRAEVEDTQYF. The CDR3 DNA sequence: TGTGCCAGCAGCTTCCAGCTGGGCGGGAGGGCAGAGGTGGAAGATACGCAGTATTTT.

The rearrangement uses TRBV7-6 and TRBJ1-1, with D possibly matching TRBD1 (5 bases). The V and J ends lost 0 bases and 4 bases respectively, with 15 bases between them. CDR1 is SGHVS, CDR2 FNYEAQ, per germline. The CDR3 is 16 residues long. This CDR3 is CASSLALRGLGTEAFF. CDR3 nucleotide sequence: TGTGCCAGCAGCTTAGCGCTTAGGGGCCTGGGCACTGAAGCTTTCTTT.

CDR3 DNA sequence: TGTGCCAGCAGTTACTCGGGCAGCTCCTACAATGAGCAGTTCTTC. Its translation is CASSYSGSSYNEQFF. V and J are TRBV6-7 and TRBJ2-1, with D unclear. TRBV6-7 carries the ORF label, with uncertain function. CDR3 size: 15 residues. V lost 0 bases, J lost 0 bases, and 6 bases lay in between.

The CDR3 region is CASSEFGENQPQHF. The CDR3 DNA reads TGTGCCAGCAGTGAATTTGGAGAAAATCAGCCCCAGCATTTT. The V gene is TRBV6-1, the J gene TRBJ1-5; D gene unclear. In germline, CDR1 is MNHNS, CDR2 SASEGT. The CDR3 extends over 14 amino acids. Trimming removed 2 bases from V and 4 bases from J, with 9 bases in between.

The chain couples TRBV5-1 to TRBJ2-1, with 8 bases identical to TRBD2. CDR1 SGHRS and CDR2 YFSETQ come from the germline V gene. Losses at the gene ends were 0 bases for V and 3 bases for J; bases not matched to a gene: 2. There are 15 residues in the CDR3. CDR3 coding DNA: TGCGCCAGCAGCTTGGACAGCGGGAGCTACAATGAGCAGTTCTTC. This sequence encodes CASSLDSGSYNEQFF.

This chain connects TRBV9 to TRBJ1-4; 7 positions agree with TRBD1. The germline V gene encodes CDR1 SGDLS and CDR2 YYNGEE. This CDR3 is 14 amino acids long. J was trimmed by 3 bases and V by 6 bases; bases with no gene match: 5. The chain's CDR3 is CASTPGGPNEKLFF. The CDR3 nucleotides read TGTGCCAGCACCCCAGGGGGGCCTAATGAAAAACTGTTTTTT. Supplemented by reference TRBV9 and TRBJ1-4, the full variable domain reads DSGVTQTPKHLITATGQRVTLRCSPRSGDLSVYWYQQSLDQGLQFLIQYYNGEERAKGNILERFSAQQFPDLHSELNLSSLELGDSALYFCASTPGGPNEKLFFGSGTQLSVL.

V gene TRBV5-1 combines with J gene TRBJ2-5; tentative D call: TRBD2 (6 bases). The CDR3 covers 14 residues. Trimming shortened V by 0 bases and J by 2 bases, and 8 bases separated the two germline ends. Germline CDR1 and CDR2: SGHRS and YFSETQ. The CDR3 DNA reads TGCGCCAGCAGCTTGGATGGGGGGCAAGAGACCCAGTACTTC. Its translation: CASSLDGGQETQYF.

The chain has TRBV7-8 and TRBJ2-7, with D maybe TRBD1 (5 bases). This CDR3 spans 15 amino acids. Germline V gene data show CDR1 as SGHVS and CDR2 as FQNEAQ. Trimming shortened V by 1 base and J by 7 bases, and 17 bases separated the two germline ends. The CDR3 spells CASSLGGPLLGEQYF. The CDR3 DNA follows: TGTGCCAGCAGCTTAGGGGGCCCGCTGCTCGGGGAGCAGTACTTC. The full variable domain, in which reference TRBV7-8 and TRBJ2-7 provide the parts outside the CDR3, is GAGVSQSPRYKVAKRGQDVALRCDPISGHVSLFWYQQALGQGPEFLTYFQNEAQLDKSGLPSDRFFAERPEGSVSTLKIQRTQQEDSAVYLCASSLGGPLLGEQYFGPGTRLTVT.

This rearrangement joins TRBV14 to TRBJ2-2, with 10 bases fitting TRBD1. There are 14 residues in the CDR3. Germline trimming cut 3 bases from V and 7 bases from J; bases unmatched to any gene: 2. The germline V gene has CDR1 SGHDN and CDR2 FVKESK. The CDR3 nucleotides read TGTGCCAGCAGCCACGACAGGGGGCTCGGGGAGCTGTTTTTT. It yields the protein CASSHDRGLGELFF.

The chain links TRBV7-6 to TRBJ2-2; tentative D call: TRBD1 (7 bases). Germline values: CDR1 SGHVS, CDR2 FNYEAQ. The CDR3 runs to 17 residues. V dropped 1 base and J dropped 0 bases, with 12 bases sitting between them. CDR3 nucleotides: TGTGCCAGCAGCTTAGAATCCAGGGGGGCGAACACCGGGGAGCTGTTTTTT. It yields the protein CASSLESRGANTGELFF.